These 28 T cell receptor beta chains share one sample of origin, sequenced in a study of T cell responses to AZD1222 COVID-19 vaccine. This table comes from immunoSEQ multiplex PCR, and its TCRdb copy is limited to in-frame clones, with some not included. The table has 150,000 or so clones, roughly 91% seen once. The sequenced sample was peripheral blood, obtained 28 days after the second AZD1222 dose. The receptors here all came from an adult who received the AZD1222 COVID-19 vaccine.

This clone has only one observation. The CDR3 sequence: CASSVQLTGELFF. In DNA form, the CDR3 reads TGTGCCAGCAGTGTTCAGCTAACCGGGGAGCTGTTTTTT. The chain employs TRBV2 and TRBJ2-2; D not certain. Trimming left V 4 bases short and J 5 bases short, with 8 bases between. The CDR3 spans 13 residues. Germline CDR1 and CDR2: SNHLY and FYNNEI.

The chain has TRBV7-9 and TRBJ1-5; unclear D gene. CDR3 length equals 14 residues. The V end lost 0 bases, the J end lost 4 bases, and 7 bases lay between the germline ends. CDR1 and CDR2 (germline): SEHNR, FQNEAQ (reference sequence). CDR3 sequence (DNA): TGTGCCAGCAGCTTAGCTAGTGGAAATCAGCCCCAGCATTTT. It yields the protein CASSLASGNQPQHF.

The genes are TRBV28 and TRBJ2-2; unclear D gene. The CDR3 is 14 amino acids. Per the germline V gene, CDR1 is MDHEN and CDR2 is SYDVKM. Trimming took off 3 bases at V and 3 bases at J, with 8 bases between the two ends. The DNA for the CDR3 is TGTGCCAGCAGTTTCCGGTGGGACACCGGGGAGCTGTTTTTT. Translated, it gives CASSFRWDTGELFF.

This sequence joins TRBV19 and TRBJ1-5; no clear D. CDR1 is LNHDA, CDR2 SQIVND, per germline (reference sequence). This CDR3 has 14 residues. Deletions cut 6 bases from V and 3 bases from J, with 12 bases between. CDR3 amino acids: CASRPTLDNQPQHF. CDR3 sequence (DNA): TGTGCCAGTAGACCGACCCTGGACAATCAGCCCCAGCATTTT. Full variable domain (rest looked up from reference TRBV19 and TRBJ1-5): DGGITQSPKYLFRKEGQNVTLSCEQNLNHDAMYWYRQDPGQGLRLIYYSQIVNDFQKGDIAEGYSVSREKKESFPLTVTSAQKNPTAFYLCASRPTLDNQPQHFGDGTRLSIL.

CDR3 nucleotides: TGTGCCAGCAGCGTTGGGACCGGGGGCGGTACTAGCACAGATACGCAGTATTTT. Translation gives CASSVGTGGGTSTDTQYF. The chain is built from TRBV9 and TRBJ2-3; TRBD1 or TRBD2 may be the D gene (6 bases each). The CDR3 extends over 18 amino acids. The germline V gene encodes CDR1 SGDLS and CDR2 YYNGEE. Trimming took off 2 bases at V and 0 bases at J, with 19 bases between the two ends. Full variable domain (outside the CDR3, taken from reference TRBV9 and TRBJ2-3): DSGVTQTPKHLITATGQRVTLRCSPRSGDLSVYWYQQSLDQGLQFLIQYYNGEERAKGNILERFSAQQFPDLHSELNLSSLELGDSALYFCASSVGTGGGTSTDTQYFGPGTRLTVL.

This rearrangement joins TRBV5-1 to TRBJ1-2; D is undetermined. The germline gives CDR1 SGHRS, CDR2 YFSETQ. Deletions cut 0 bases from V and 8 bases from J, with 14 bases between. CDR3 length: 14 amino acids. The CDR3 loop reads CASSLEGRLRGYTF. The CDR3 nucleotides read TGCGCCAGCAGCTTGGAAGGCAGACTCAGGGGCTACACCTTC.

This clone was detected only once. The gene calls are TRBV28 and TRBJ1-4; 7 bases line up with TRBD1. J lost 8 bases, V lost 6 bases, and 6 bases had no gene match. The CDR3 consists of 13 residues. Germline V CDR1 and CDR2: MDHEN, SYDVKM. The CDR3 here is CASRPGTVEKLFF. CDR3 nucleotides: TGTGCCAGCAGACCCGGGACAGTCGAAAAACTGTTTTTT.

The CDR3 DNA is TGCAGCGTTGGGGGAGGGAGCAGGGGGCCCACCTACGAGCAGTACTTC. It specifies CSVGGGSRGPTYEQYF. The genes are TRBV29-1 and TRBJ2-7; D might be TRBD1 (8 bases). V dropped 4 bases and J dropped 2 bases, with 21 bases sitting between them. Germline CDR1 and CDR2: SQVTM and ANQGSEA. The CDR3 is made up of 16 amino acids.

The chain employs TRBV19 and TRBJ1-3; D remains ambiguous. Germline V gene sequence: CDR1 LNHDA, CDR2 SQIVND (reference sequence). Trimming took off 2 bases at V and 2 bases at J, with 7 bases between the two ends. The CDR3 spans 14 residues. The DNA of the CDR3 is TGTGCCAGTAGTATAATTGGCCCTGGAAACACCATATATTTT. Its protein is CASSIIGPGNTIYF. Supplemented by reference TRBV19 and TRBJ1-3, the full variable domain reads DGGITQSPKYLFRKEGQNVTLSCEQNLNHDAMYWYRQDPGQGLRLIYYSQIVNDFQKGDIAEGYSVSREKKESFPLTVTSAQKNPTAFYLCASSIIGPGNTIYFGEGSWLTVV.

This rearrangement joins TRBV3-1 (or the pseudogene TRBV3-2) to TRBJ2-7; D unresolved. The CDR3 is 14 amino acids. Deletions cut 2 bases from V and 4 bases from J, with 12 bases between. The germline CDR1 and CDR2 sequences are LGHDT and YNNKEL (reference sequence). CDR3 coding DNA: TGTGCCAGCAGCCAATTGGGTCGGGCTTACGAGCAGTACTTC. It translates to CASSQLGRAYEQYF.

CDR3 loop: CASRTENTEAFF. The CDR3 DNA is TGTGCCAGTCGGACAGAGAACACTGAAGCTTTCTTT. The rearrangement links TRBV19 to TRBJ1-1, with D tentatively TRBD1 (6 bases). From germline, CDR1 is LNHDA and CDR2 SQIVND (reference sequence). V lost 8 bases, J lost 1 base, and 8 bases lay in between. The CDR3 loop spans 12 amino acids.

This clone occurred a few times. This sequence joins TRBV28 and TRBJ2-7; D remains unclear. The CDR3 totals 14 residues. The germline CDR1 and CDR2 sequences are MDHEN and SYDVKM. V was cut by 5 bases and J by 6 bases, with 17 bases left in between. The CDR3 nucleotides are TGTGCCAGCAGTCGGACCGCCACCCTCGTCGAGCAGTACTTC. Amino acid sequence: CASSRTATLVEQYF.

This chain links TRBV4-2 with TRBJ2-3; 10 bases are a match to TRBD2. Trimming cost V 0 bases and J 1 base; bases outside gene matches: 4. The CDR3 is 17 amino acids. Germline V gives CDR1 LGHNA, CDR2 YNFKEQ. Written as DNA, the CDR3 is TGTGCCAGCAGCCAAGATCGTGGACTAGCGGGCACAGATACGCAGTATTTT. This translates into CASSQDRGLAGTDTQYF.

This clone turned up a few times. This chain links TRBV18 with TRBJ2-5; 9 nucleotides agree with TRBD1. The germline V gene encodes CDR1 KGHSH and CDR2 LQKENI. This CDR3 has 13 amino acids. V was clipped by 3 bases and J by 5 bases; unmatched bases: 1. The CDR3 DNA follows: TGTGCCAGCTCACCGGGGACAGGGGAGACCCAGTACTTC. This encodes CASSPGTGETQYF.

This rearrangement joins TRBV2 to TRBJ2-5; a weak D match, TRBD2 (6 bases). The CDR3 has 13 residues. Trimming shortened V by 9 bases and J by 2 bases, and 13 bases separated the two germline ends. Germline assignment: CDR1 SNHLY and CDR2 FYNNEI. CDR3 loop: CASGGTVQETQYF. The CDR3 nucleotides are TGTGCCAGTGGAGGGACTGTTCAAGAGACCCAGTACTTC.

The V gene is TRBV28, the J gene TRBJ1-1; possible D gene TRBD1, 6 bases. Germline-derived CDR1 and CDR2 are MDHEN and SYDVKM. V gave up 5 bases and J gave up 11 bases, with 18 bases separating them. The CDR3 length is 13 residues. Here the CDR3 DNA reads TGTGCCAGCAGTCGGGGGCCCGGGATTCGGGCTTTCTTT. This codes for CASSRGPGIRAFF. Supplemented by reference TRBV28 and TRBJ1-1, the full variable domain reads DVKVTQSSRYLVKRTGEKVFLECVQDMDHENMFWYRQDPGLGLRLIYFSYDVKMKEKGDIPEGYSVSREKKERFSLILESASTNQTSMYLCASSRGPGIRAFFGQGTRLTVV.

This clone was observed a handful of times. The CDR3 reads CASSFAPLSGNTIYF. The DNA for the CDR3 is TGTGCCAGCAGCTTTGCGCCCCTGTCTGGAAACACCATATATTTT. V is TRBV7-2 and J is TRBJ1-3; D gene ambiguous. CDR3 length: 15 residues. Trimming shortened V by 3 bases and J by 1 base, and 10 bases separated the two germline ends. Looked up from germline, CDR1 is SGHTA and CDR2 is FQGNSA.

This clone came up once. The gene calls are TRBV6-5 and TRBJ2-5; tentatively, D is TRBD1 or TRBD2 (5 bases each). Germline V gene data show CDR1 as MNHEY and CDR2 as SVGAGI. Trimming removed 1 base from V and 7 bases from J, with 16 bases in between. This CDR3 is 15 amino acids long. The CDR3: CASSYYGAHSGTQYF. The CDR3 DNA sequence: TGTGCCAGCAGTTACTACGGGGCACACTCAGGGACCCAGTACTTC.

In DNA, the CDR3 is TGCAGCGTAACGGAGAAACTTTACGAGCAGTACTTC. Amino acids: CSVTEKLYEQYF. The V gene is TRBV29-1, the J gene TRBJ2-7; D gene unclear. V was clipped by 6 bases and J by 4 bases, with 13 bases between them. Germline V gene data show CDR1 as SQVTM and CDR2 as ANQGSEA. The CDR3 loop spans 12 amino acids.

The chain joins TRBV28 to TRBJ1-5; D possibly corresponds to TRBD1 (5 bases). Germline V gives CDR1 MDHEN, CDR2 SYDVKM. The germline V and J ends were trimmed by 5 bases and 6 bases, with 14 bases remaining between them. The CDR3 loop spans 14 amino acids. The DNA for the CDR3 is TGTGCCAGCAGTAGGGACGGTATTCGTCAGCCCCAGCATTTT. Translation gives CASSRDGIRQPQHF.

The chain joins TRBV19 to TRBJ1-4; D remains unclear. Trimming removed 3 bases from V and 1 base from J, with 15 bases in between. This CDR3 is 17 amino acids long. Germline V lookup: CDR1 LNHDA, CDR2 SQIVND (reference sequence). The chain's CDR3 is CASSMRFIGRTNEKLFF. CDR3 nucleotides: TGTGCCAGTAGTATGAGGTTCATCGGGCGAACTAATGAAAAACTGTTTTTT.

The V call is TRBV3-1 (or the pseudogene TRBV3-2), the J call TRBJ1-6, with TRBD1 matching over 9 bases. The CDR3 totals 14 residues. Germline trimming cut 5 bases from V and 10 bases from J; bases unmatched to any gene: 6. Germline CDR1 is LGHDT and CDR2 is YNNKEL (reference sequence). The CDR3 protein is CASSKDRGGSPLHF. The CDR3 nucleotides read TGTGCCAGCAGCAAGGACAGGGGAGGATCACCCCTCCACTTT.

This chain joins TRBV7-2 and TRBJ1-2, with 8 nucleotides matching TRBD1. Losses at the gene ends were 1 base for V and 0 bases for J; bases not matched to a gene: 10. This CDR3 contains 18 residues. Per germline, CDR1 SGHTA and CDR2 FQGNSA. CDR3 loop: CASSLEGQAPGPNYGYTF. Here the CDR3 DNA reads TGTGCCAGCAGCTTAGAGGGACAGGCGCCGGGGCCTAACTATGGCTACACCTTC.

The CDR3 is CASSLVGGVTDTQYF. CDR3 coding DNA: TGCGCCAGCAGCTTGGTAGGGGGAGTCACAGATACGCAGTATTTT. The genes are TRBV5-1 and TRBJ2-3; possibly TRBD1 for D (6 bases). This CDR3 comprises 15 residues. The V gene's germline CDR1 is SGHRS and CDR2 YFSETQ. V was pared by 0 bases and J by 2 bases, with 10 bases between.

This chain joins TRBV27 and TRBJ2-2, with D uncertain. The length of the CDR3 is 12 residues. Germline CDR1 MNHEY, CDR2 SMNVEV (reference sequence). Trimming pared 2 bases from V and 7 bases from J, leaving 5 bases between. The DNA for the CDR3 is TGTGCCAGCAGTTTAAGGGACGGGGAGCTGTTTTTT. This sequence encodes CASSLRDGELFF.

The chain combines TRBV2 with TRBJ1-4; the D gene is possibly TRBD1 (6 bases). The CDR3 totals 14 residues. The germline V gene encodes CDR1 SNHLY and CDR2 FYNNEI. The V and J ends lost 3 bases and 5 bases respectively, with 10 bases between them. This chain's CDR3 is CASSEDRPNEKLFF. The CDR3 DNA reads TGTGCCAGCAGTGAGGACAGACCAAATGAAAAACTGTTTTTT. The full variable domain, rest sourced from reference TRBV2 and TRBJ1-4, is EPEVTQTPSHQVTQMGQEVILRCVPISNHLYFYWYRQILGQKVEFLVSFYNNEISEKSEIFDDQFSVERPDGSNFTLKIRSTKLEDSAMYFCASSEDRPNEKLFFGSGTQLSVL.

The chain's CDR3 is CASRGDMRNQPQHF. The CDR3 nucleotides are TGTGCCAGTAGAGGGGACATGAGGAATCAGCCCCAGCATTTT. This chain joins TRBV19 and TRBJ1-5; D is perhaps TRBD1 (6 bases). The CDR3 is made up of 14 amino acids. V lost 6 bases and J 4 bases, leaving 13 bases between the germline ends. Germline values: CDR1 LNHDA, CDR2 SQIVND (reference sequence).

The gene calls are TRBV6-5 and TRBJ1-4; tentatively, D is TRBD1 (6 bases). Germline CDR1 is MNHEY and CDR2 is SVGAGI. The CDR3 extends over 14 amino acids. Trimming cost V 6 bases and J 7 bases, with 15 bases left between them. CDR3 amino acids: CASREDSGLEKLFF. CDR3 DNA sequence: TGTGCCAGCAGGGAGGACAGCGGCCTTGAAAAACTGTTTTTT.